Given below is one T cell receptor (beta chain) in context. The same CDR3 also results from other DNA sequences found in this sample. Germline-derived CDR1 and CDR2 are MNHEY and SMNVEV (reference sequence). CDR3 length equals 14 residues. The germline V and J ends were trimmed by 7 bases and 2 bases, with 14 bases remaining between them. This sample was taken from a study of blood T cell repertoires in COVID-19. Assay used: immunoSEQ multiplex PCR; TCRdb lists only in-frame clones, some missing. This sample yields fewer than 250,000 clones, of which more than 85% are seen a single time; 0.55% to 0.75% belongs to the top ten.

The rearrangement uses TRBV27 and TRBJ1-2, with TRBD1 as a possible D gene (6 bases). The source of this sequence is a man aged 40-49 years with acute or convalescent COVID-19. The sample taken for sequencing was peripheral blood. The CDR3 bases are TGTGCCAGCAACAGCGGGGGGCGGAACTATGGCTACACCTTC. Translation gives CASNSGGRNYGYTF.